Listed below are T cell receptor beta chains from one sample, sequenced in a study of blood T cell repertoires in COVID-19. Sequencing was performed with immunoSEQ multiplex PCR; in TCRdb, only in-frame clones are kept and a portion is missing. The sample includes approximately 400,000 clones, about 80% of them seen just once. The sequencing input was peripheral blood. The receptors come from a human donor with acute or convalescent COVID-19. The donor label of this sample is uncertain. Both conserved end residues are part of each CDR3. The order of the fields is V gene, D gene, J gene, CDR3 protein. A D gene is named only where the DNA matches it firmly.

V: TRBV4-1
D: .
J: TRBJ1-2
CDR3: CASSQVASFGYGYTF

V: TRBV7-2
D: TRBD2
J: TRBJ2-3
CDR3: CASSLVGLAGTLGRDTQYF

V: TRBV7-9
D: TRBD1
J: TRBJ2-5
CDR3: CASSLTGQGAMKTQYF

V: TRBV24-1
D: .
J: TRBJ2-7
CDR3: CATSDNRGGFEQYF

V: TRBV7-8
D: TRBD1
J: TRBJ2-2
CDR3: CASSLTGGNTGELFF

V: TRBV7-8
D: TRBD1
J: TRBJ1-5
CDR3: CASSRQGEIGNQPQHF

V: TRBV5-1
D: TRBD1
J: TRBJ1-2
CDR3: CASSPPGQGNGYTF

V: TRBV27
D: TRBD1
J: TRBJ2-5
CDR3: CASSLFFRDRLGGTQYF

V: TRBV4-1
D: .
J: TRBJ1-2
CDR3: CASSQDSRRYGYTF

V: TRBV29-1
D: .
J: TRBJ2-3
CDR3: CSVVQIDRSATDTQYF

V: TRBV6-5
D: TRBD1
J: TRBJ1-2
CDR3: CASLFTGGYGYTF

V: TRBV18
D: .
J: TRBJ1-1
CDR3: CASSPLNLGQTIMNTEAFF

V: TRBV5-1
D: .
J: TRBJ1-1
CDR3: CASSSTRGRTEAFF

V: TRBV6-6
D: TRBD1
J: TRBJ1-5
CDR3: CASSSRTGRSNQPQHF

V: TRBV4-2
D: TRBD1
J: TRBJ2-7
CDR3: CASRSGQGYEQYF

V: TRBV5-1
D: TRBD1
J: TRBJ1-4
CDR3: CASSLGQGATNEKLFF

V: TRBV6-5
D: TRBD1
J: TRBJ1-5
CDR3: CASTNRGLNQPQHF

V: TRBV18
D: .
J: TRBJ1-6
CDR3: CASSPQSFGNYNSPLHF

V: TRBV2
D: .
J: TRBJ1-2
CDR3: CASSEGQDYGYTF

V: TRBV29-1
D: TRBD1
J: TRBJ1-1
CDR3: CSGNRGQNTEAFF

V: TRBV30
D: .
J: TRBJ2-3
CDR3: CAWSGGLNTDTQYF

V: TRBV5-4
D: .
J: TRBJ2-2
CDR3: CASSPGTSNTGELFF

V: TRBV5-1
D: .
J: TRBJ1-4
CDR3: CASSLDRPTNEKLFF

V: TRBV28
D: .
J: TRBJ1-3
CDR3: CASSLSTVRAGNTIYF

V: TRBV19
D: TRBD1
J: TRBJ2-1
CDR3: CASSGRRTGNHEQFF

V: TRBV5-5
D: TRBD2
J: TRBJ2-3
CDR3: CASSLTGGRTDTQYF